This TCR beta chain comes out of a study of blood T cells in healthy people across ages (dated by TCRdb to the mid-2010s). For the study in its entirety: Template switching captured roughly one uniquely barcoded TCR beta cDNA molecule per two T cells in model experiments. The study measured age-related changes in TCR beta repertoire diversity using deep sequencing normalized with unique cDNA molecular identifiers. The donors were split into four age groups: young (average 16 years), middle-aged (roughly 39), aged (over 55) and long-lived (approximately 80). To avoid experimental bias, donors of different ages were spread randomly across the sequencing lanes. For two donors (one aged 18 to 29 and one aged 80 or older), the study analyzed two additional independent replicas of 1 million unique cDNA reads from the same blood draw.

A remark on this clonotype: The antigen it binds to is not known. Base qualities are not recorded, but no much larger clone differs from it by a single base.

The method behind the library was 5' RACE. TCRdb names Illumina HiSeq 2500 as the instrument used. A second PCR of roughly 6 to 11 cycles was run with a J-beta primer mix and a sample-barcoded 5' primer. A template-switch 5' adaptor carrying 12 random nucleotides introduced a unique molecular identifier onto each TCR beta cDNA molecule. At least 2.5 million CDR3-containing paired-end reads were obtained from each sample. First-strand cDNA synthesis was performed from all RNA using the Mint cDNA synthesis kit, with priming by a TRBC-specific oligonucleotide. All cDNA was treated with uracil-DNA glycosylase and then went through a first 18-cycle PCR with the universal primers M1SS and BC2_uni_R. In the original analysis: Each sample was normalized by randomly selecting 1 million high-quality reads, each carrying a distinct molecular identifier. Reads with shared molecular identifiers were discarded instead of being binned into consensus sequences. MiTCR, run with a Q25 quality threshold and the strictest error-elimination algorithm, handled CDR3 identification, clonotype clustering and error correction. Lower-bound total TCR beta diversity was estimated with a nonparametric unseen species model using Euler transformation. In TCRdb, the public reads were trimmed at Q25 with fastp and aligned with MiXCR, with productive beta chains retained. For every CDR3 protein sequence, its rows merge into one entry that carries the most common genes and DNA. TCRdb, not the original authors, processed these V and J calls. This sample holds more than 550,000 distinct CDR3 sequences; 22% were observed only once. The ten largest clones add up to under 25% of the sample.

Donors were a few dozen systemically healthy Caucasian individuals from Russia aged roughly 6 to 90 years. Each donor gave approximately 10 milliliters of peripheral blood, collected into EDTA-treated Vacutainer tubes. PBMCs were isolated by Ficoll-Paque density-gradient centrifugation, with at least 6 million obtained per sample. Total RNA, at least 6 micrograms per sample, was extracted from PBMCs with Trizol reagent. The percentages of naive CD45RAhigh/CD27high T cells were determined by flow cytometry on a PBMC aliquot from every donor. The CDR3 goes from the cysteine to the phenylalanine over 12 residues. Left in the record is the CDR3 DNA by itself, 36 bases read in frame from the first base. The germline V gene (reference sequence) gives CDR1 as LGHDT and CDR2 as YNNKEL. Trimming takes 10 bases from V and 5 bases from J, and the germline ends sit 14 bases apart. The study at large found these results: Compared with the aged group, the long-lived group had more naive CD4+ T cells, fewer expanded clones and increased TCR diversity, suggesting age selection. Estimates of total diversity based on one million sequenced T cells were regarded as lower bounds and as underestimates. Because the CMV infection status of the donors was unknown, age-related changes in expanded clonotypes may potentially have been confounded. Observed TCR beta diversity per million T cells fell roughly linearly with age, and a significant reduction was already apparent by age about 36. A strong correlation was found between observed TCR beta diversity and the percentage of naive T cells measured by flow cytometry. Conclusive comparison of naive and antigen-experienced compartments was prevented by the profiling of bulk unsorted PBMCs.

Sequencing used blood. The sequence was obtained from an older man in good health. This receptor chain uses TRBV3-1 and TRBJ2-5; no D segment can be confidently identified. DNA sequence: TGTGCCACCTTTTCTTACGGGGAGACCCAGTACTTC. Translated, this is CATFSYGETQYF.